This T cell receptor beta chain stems from a study of early stage breast cancer tumors. CDR1 and CDR2 (germline): WNHNN, SYGVQD (reference sequence). V was cut by 6 bases and J by 0 bases, with 5 bases left in between. The CDR3 totals 13 residues. Profiled with immunoSEQ multiplex PCR; TCRdb holds only in-frame clones, not every one. The data show some 47,000 clones, with roughly four fifths seen just once and around 1.5% held by the top ten. The genes are TRBV10-1 and TRBJ2-2, with D unclear. This TCR derives from a person in their fifties or sixties with breast cancer. The material sequenced was blood. Written as DNA, the CDR3 is TGCGCCAGCAGCCTCCCGAACACCGGGGAGCTGTTTTTT. Translated, it gives CASSLPNTGELFF.